The 27 T cell receptor beta chains reported below all come from one sample, sequenced in a study of cytomegalovirus exposure and HLA in healthy donors. The PCR contained 60 Vbeta and 13 Jbeta primers. Assay: immunoSEQ multiplex PCR; the TCRdb copy retains only in-frame clones and omits some. The repertoire has roughly 160,000 clones, 80% of them found once; the top ten carry roughly 9%. The sequenced material came from PBMCs. Every receptor here comes from a man in his late teens or twenties in good health and CMV-seropositive.

This CDR3 reads CATSRDVSGGAYGYTF. DNA for the CDR3: TGTGCCACCAGCAGAGATGTGTCAGGGGGCGCCTATGGCTACACCTTC. The chain joins TRBV15 to TRBJ1-2; 8 bases agree with TRBD1. Germline V gene lookup returns CDR1 LNHNV and CDR2 YYDKDF (reference sequence). Trimming at V came to 0 bases and at J to 4 bases, leaving 7 bases not matched to a gene. This CDR3 comprises 16 residues.

This chain links TRBV10-2 with TRBJ2-2; D uncertain. Trimming stripped 7 bases from V and 3 bases from J, with 6 bases between. The CDR3 has 12 residues. The germline CDR1 and CDR2 sequences are WSHSY and SAAADI. This CDR3 reads CASTDYTGELFF. CDR3 in DNA: TGCGCCAGCACTGACTACACCGGGGAGCTGTTTTTT.

This clone has just one count. This chain connects TRBV6-6 to TRBJ1-5, with D perhaps matching TRBD1 (6 bases). This CDR3 region has 15 residues. Germline V lookup: CDR1 MNHNY, CDR2 SVGAGI (reference sequence). V lost 2 bases to trimming and J lost 9 bases, with 17 bases between them. CDR3 coding DNA: TGTGCCAGCAGTTACCCGAAACAGGGAATCAGGCCCCAGCATTTT. Translated, it gives CASSYPKQGIRPQHF.

V is TRBV29-1 and J is TRBJ1-2, with D perhaps TRBD1 (6 bases). Germline loops: CDR1 SQVTM, CDR2 ANQGSEA. This CDR3 contains 15 residues. Trimming left V 0 bases short and J 2 bases short, with 13 bases between. The CDR3 region has the DNA TGCAGCGTTGAAGATGGAGGGGGGGCCAACTATGGCTACACCTTC. Its protein is CSVEDGGGANYGYTF.

The chain is built from TRBV7-9 and TRBJ2-1; D call uncertain. CDR1 is SEHNR, CDR2 FQNEAQ, per germline (reference sequence). This CDR3 is built from 12 residues. With 5 bases removed from V and 4 bases from J, the gap between germline ends came to 6 bases. The CDR3 nucleotides read TGTGCCAGCAGCATCCGTTACAATGAGCAGTTCTTC. Protein: CASSIRYNEQFF.

The chain employs TRBV5-4 and TRBJ2-1; TRBD2 might be the D (7 bases). The CDR3 contains 13 residues. Trimming took off 7 bases at V and 8 bases at J, with 16 bases between the two ends. The germline CDR1 and CDR2 sequences are SGHNT and YYREEE (reference sequence). CDR3 amino acids: CASRHGGRDEQFF. The CDR3 DNA reads TGTGCCAGCCGCCACGGGGGGCGGGATGAGCAGTTCTTC.

The chain links TRBV11-2 to TRBJ1-4, with TRBD1 as a possible D gene (6 bases). Trimming stripped 3 bases from V and 10 bases from J, with 15 bases between. This CDR3 has 14 residues. Per germline, CDR1 SGHAT and CDR2 FQNNGV. The chain's CDR3 is CASSLGGGRRKLFF. CDR3 DNA sequence: TGTGCCAGCAGCTTGGGGGGGGGCAGGAGAAAACTGTTTTTT.

This clone was recorded a few times. V usage is TRBV6-1 and J usage is TRBJ2-7, with 7 bases fitting TRBD1. V shed 3 bases, J shed 3 bases, and the junction held 5 bases outside the gene matches. The V gene's germline CDR1 is MNHNS and CDR2 SASEGT. This CDR3 has 14 amino acids. CDR3 amino acids: CASSDPGQNYEQYF. In nucleotides, the CDR3 is TGTGCCAGCAGTGACCCGGGACAGAACTACGAGCAGTACTTC.

The CDR3 spells CAWSQRTDYGYTF. The CDR3 DNA is TGTGCCTGGAGTCAAAGGACAGATTATGGCTACACCTTC. This chain uses TRBV30 with TRBJ1-2; D perhaps matches TRBD1 (6 bases). Germline V gives CDR1 GTSNPN, CDR2 SVGIG (reference sequence). CDR3 length: 13 residues. V shed 2 bases and J shed 5 bases, with 12 bases lying between them. The full variable domain, completed using reference TRBV30 and TRBJ1-2, is SQTIHQWPATLVQPVGSPLSLECTVEGTSNPNLYWYRQAAGRGLQLLFYSVGIGQISSEVPQNLSASRPQDRQFILSSKKLLLSDSGFYLCAWSQRTDYGYTFGSGTRLTVV.

This clone was seen only once. The chain recombines TRBV27 with TRBJ2-3; 7 bases are a match to TRBD2. Unmatched junction bases numbered 9, after V lost 1 base and J lost 2 bases. CDR1 MNHEY and CDR2 SMNVEV come from the germline V gene (reference sequence). The CDR3 sequence is 17 residues long. CDR3 bases: TGTGCCAGCAGTTTATATCCTAGCGGAGGCGTCACAGATACGCAGTATTTT. Its translation is CASSLYPSGGVTDTQYF.

The chain recombines TRBV12-5 with TRBJ2-3; 14 bases agree with TRBD2. In germline, CDR1 is LGHNT, CDR2 FRNRAP. The CDR3 contains 17 residues. Trimming took 1 base from V and 3 from J; bases not matched to a gene: 3. The CDR3 DNA sequence: TGTGCTAGTGGTTTGGCGACTAGCGGGAGGGTGACAGATACGCAGTATTTT. Protein: CASGLATSGRVTDTQYF.

The rearrangement uses TRBV11-2 and TRBJ2-5; tentative D call: TRBD2 (5 bases). The CDR3 is made up of 13 amino acids. CDR1 is SGHAT and CDR2 is FQNNGV in the germline V gene. V was cut by 7 bases and J by 0 bases, with 9 bases left in between. The CDR3 sequence is CASMGAYQETQYF. CDR3 in DNA: TGTGCCAGCATGGGAGCGTACCAAGAGACCCAGTACTTC.

V and J are TRBV20-1 and TRBJ2-1, with D uncertain. The CDR3 is made up of 10 amino acids. Trimming took off 1 base at V and 9 bases at J, with 4 bases between the two ends. Germline CDR1 DFQATT, CDR2 SNEGSKA (reference sequence). DNA for the CDR3: TGCAGTGCTAGAGGAGGTGAGCAGTTCTTC. It translates to CSARGGEQFF.

The chain carries TRBV6-5 and TRBJ1-5; D is ambiguous. CDR3 size: 14 residues. V shed 4 bases and J shed 6 bases, with 13 bases lying between them. CDR1 MNHEY and CDR2 SVGAGI come from the germline V gene. DNA for the CDR3: TGTGCCAGCAGTTGGAACCCCGACTTTCAGCCCCAGCATTTT. Translating it yields CASSWNPDFQPQHF.

This clone showed up just once. The J gene is TRBJ2-1, the V gene TRBV25-1, with a possible D match to TRBD1 (5 bases). V dropped 7 bases and J dropped 4 bases, with 8 bases sitting between them. This CDR3 has 12 residues. Germline loops: CDR1 MGHDK, CDR2 SYGVNS. The CDR3 DNA reads TGTGCCAGCACAACAGGTTACAATGAGCAGTTCTTC. The encoded protein is CASTTGYNEQFF.

J is TRBJ2-7 and V is TRBV19, with no clear D. The CDR3 loop spans 14 amino acids. V was pared by 5 bases and J by 2 bases, with 13 bases between. The germline gives CDR1 LNHDA, CDR2 SQIVND (reference sequence). CDR3 DNA: TGTGCCAGTAGTTCGGGTGACGGCCCCTACGAGCAGTACTTC. This codes for CASSSGDGPYEQYF. The full variable domain, completed using reference TRBV19 and TRBJ2-7, is DGGITQSPKYLFRKEGQNVTLSCEQNLNHDAMYWYRQDPGQGLRLIYYSQIVNDFQKGDIAEGYSVSREKKESFPLTVTSAQKNPTAFYLCASSSGDGPYEQYFGPGTRLTVT.

The genes are TRBV25-1 and TRBJ2-5, with TRBD2 matching over 8 bases. CDR3 length: 15 amino acids. After removal of 1 base from V and 4 bases from J, the junction contained 5 bases not matched to a gene. CDR1 MGHDK and CDR2 SYGVNS come from the germline V gene. The CDR3 DNA sequence: TGTGCCAGCAGTGAATCCGGGAGGGCGGGAGAGACCCAGTACTTC. Protein sequence: CASSESGRAGETQYF.

The chain employs TRBV5-1 and TRBJ2-3; D is perhaps TRBD2 (6 bases). This CDR3 has 17 residues. Germline V gene lookup returns CDR1 SGHRS and CDR2 YFSETQ. With 4 bases removed from V and 2 bases from J, the gap between germline ends came to 20 bases. The CDR3 nucleotides are TGCGCCAGCAGCCCGGGGAGGTTTCAGACTAACACAGATACGCAGTATTTT. This translates into CASSPGRFQTNTDTQYF.

The chain links TRBV6-1 to TRBJ2-5; 9 positions agree with TRBD2. The germline V gene has CDR1 MNHNS and CDR2 SASEGT. V lost 2 bases, J lost 5 bases, and 6 bases stayed unmatched. The CDR3 has 15 amino acids. CDR3 residues: CASSELSGRHETQYF. In DNA, the CDR3 is TGTGCCAGCAGTGAACTGAGCGGGAGGCATGAGACCCAGTACTTC.

This rearrangement joins TRBV7-9 to TRBJ1-1, with 7 bases aligning to TRBD1. Germline CDR1 reads SEHNR; CDR2 reads FQNEAQ (reference sequence). V lost 2 bases to trimming and J lost 6 bases; unmatched junction nucleotides: 3. The CDR3 has 13 amino acids. The CDR3 coding sequence is TGTGCCAGCAGCTTATTAACAGGGGCTGAAGCTTTCTTT. Amino acids: CASSLLTGAEAFF. Using reference TRBV7-9 and TRBJ1-1 for the parts outside the CDR3, the full variable domain is DTGVSQNPRHKITKRGQNVTFRCDPISEHNRLYWYRQTLGQGPEFLTYFQNEAQLEKSRLLSDRFSAERPKGSFSTLEIQRTEQGDSAMYLCASSLLTGAEAFFGQGTRLTVV.

This chain joins TRBV5-1 and TRBJ1-1; no firm D call. V lost 0 bases and J lost 3, with 9 bases in between. CDR3 size: 14 residues. Germline V gives CDR1 SGHRS, CDR2 YFSETQ. DNA of the CDR3: TGCGCCAGCAGCTTGGATGCCGGAGACACTGAAGCTTTCTTT. This translates into CASSLDAGDTEAFF. Complete variable domain (other parts from reference TRBV5-1 and TRBJ1-1): KAGVTQTPRYLIKTRGQQVTLSCSPISGHRSVSWYQQTPGQGLQFLFEYFSETQRNKGNFPGRFSGRQFSNSRSEMNVSTLELGDSALYLCASSLDAGDTEAFFGQGTRLTVV.

The V gene is TRBV19, the J gene TRBJ2-7; 9 nucleotides match TRBD1. Germline loops: CDR1 LNHDA, CDR2 SQIVND (reference sequence). This CDR3 contains 15 residues. V lost 3 bases and J lost 2; bases outside the gene matches: 5. The CDR3 loop reads CASSIRDRDPYEQYF. Written as DNA, the CDR3 is TGTGCCAGTAGTATCCGGGACAGGGACCCCTACGAGCAGTACTTC.

The chain uses TRBV19 and TRBJ1-1; D remains unclear. The V and J ends lost 3 bases and 6 bases respectively, with 8 bases between them. The CDR3 has 12 amino acids. CDR1 and CDR2 from the germline V gene are LNHDA and SQIVND (reference sequence). The DNA of the CDR3 is TGTGCCAGTAGTATGATAGCGTCTGAAGCTTTCTTT. This codes for CASSMIASEAFF. Based on the CDR3 plus reference TRBV19 and TRBJ1-1, the full variable domain is DGGITQSPKYLFRKEGQNVTLSCEQNLNHDAMYWYRQDPGQGLRLIYYSQIVNDFQKGDIAEGYSVSREKKESFPLTVTSAQKNPTAFYLCASSMIASEAFFGQGTRLTVV.

CDR3 sequence (DNA): TGTGCCAGCAGTCGAACCAGGGACAGTTTGATGAACACTGAAGCTTTCTTT. As protein: CASSRTRDSLMNTEAFF. V gene TRBV27 combines with J gene TRBJ1-1, with 7 positions matching TRBD1. CDR3 length: 17 residues. Germline V gives CDR1 MNHEY, CDR2 SMNVEV (reference sequence). The V gene end was trimmed by 5 bases and the J gene end by 0 bases; junction bases not matched to a gene: 12.

V and J are TRBV18 and TRBJ1-1; D is ambiguous. CDR3 length: 15 residues. Trimming shortened V by 2 bases and J by 1 base, and 11 bases separated the two germline ends. Per germline, CDR1 KGHSH and CDR2 LQKENI. CDR3 DNA: TGTGCCAGCTCACCAGGACCGAGGGAGAACACTGAAGCTTTCTTT. This gives the protein CASSPGPRENTEAFF.

The CDR3 region is CAWGGQGSFEKLFF. The CDR3 DNA follows: TGTGCCTGGGGTGGACAGGGAAGTTTTGAAAAACTGTTTTTT. This chain uses TRBV30 with TRBJ1-4; TRBD1 matches at 8 bases. Losses at the gene ends were 5 bases for V and 7 bases for J; bases not matched to a gene: 9. The CDR3 runs 14 residues. Germline CDR1 reads GTSNPN; CDR2 reads SVGIG (reference sequence). The full variable domain, its missing parts supplied by reference TRBV30 and TRBJ1-4, is SQTIHQWPATLVQPVGSPLSLECTVEGTSNPNLYWYRQAAGRGLQLLFYSVGIGQISSEVPQNLSASRPQDRQFILSSKKLLLSDSGFYLCAWGGQGSFEKLFFGSGTQLSVL.

The genes are TRBV5-1 and TRBJ2-1; 7 bases are a match to TRBD1. After removal of 4 bases from V and 2 bases from J, the junction contained 6 bases not matched to a gene. The CDR3 consists of 15 residues. Germline values: CDR1 SGHRS, CDR2 YFSETQ. The CDR3 here is CASSPTTGTYNEQFF. The CDR3 nucleotides are TGCGCCAGCAGCCCAACGACAGGGACCTACAATGAGCAGTTCTTC. Supplemented by reference TRBV5-1 and TRBJ2-1, the full variable domain reads KAGVTQTPRYLIKTRGQQVTLSCSPISGHRSVSWYQQTPGQGLQFLFEYFSETQRNKGNFPGRFSGRQFSNSRSEMNVSTLELGDSALYLCASSPTTGTYNEQFFGPGTRLTVL.